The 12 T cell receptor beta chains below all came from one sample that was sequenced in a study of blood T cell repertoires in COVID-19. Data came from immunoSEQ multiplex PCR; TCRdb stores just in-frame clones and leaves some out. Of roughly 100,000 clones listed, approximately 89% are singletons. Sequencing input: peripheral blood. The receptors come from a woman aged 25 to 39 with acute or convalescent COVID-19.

This chain's CDR3 is CASSLTWGDGAGELFF. The CDR3 nucleotides are TGTGCCAGCAGCTTAACTTGGGGCGATGGGGCCGGGGAGCTGTTTTTT. The V gene is TRBV11-2, the J gene TRBJ2-2, with TRBD1 as a possible D gene (5 bases). V was shortened by 2 bases and J by 6 bases, with 16 bases between the two germline ends. Germline loops: CDR1 SGHAT, CDR2 FQNNGV. This CDR3 comprises 16 residues.

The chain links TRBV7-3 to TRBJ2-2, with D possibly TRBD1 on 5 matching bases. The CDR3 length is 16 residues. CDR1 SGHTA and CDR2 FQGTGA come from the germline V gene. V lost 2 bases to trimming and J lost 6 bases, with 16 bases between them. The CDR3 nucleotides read TGTGCCAGCAGCTTATTGGTGGCTGGGGCAGCCGGGGAGCTGTTTTTT. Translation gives CASSLLVAGAAGELFF.

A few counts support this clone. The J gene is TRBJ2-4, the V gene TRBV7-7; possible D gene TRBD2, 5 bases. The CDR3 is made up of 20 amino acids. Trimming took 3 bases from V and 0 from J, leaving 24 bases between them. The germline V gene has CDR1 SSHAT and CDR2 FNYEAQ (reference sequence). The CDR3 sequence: CASSFGKREKQGLAKNIQYF. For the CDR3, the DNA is TGTGCCAGCAGCTTTGGGAAAAGGGAGAAACAAGGACTAGCCAAAAACATTCAGTACTTC.

The CDR3: CASSLGGTGFGKLFF. In nucleotides, the CDR3 is TGTGCCAGCAGTTTAGGAGGGACAGGGTTCGGAAAACTGTTTTTT. J is TRBJ1-4 and V is TRBV27; 9 bases line up with TRBD1. Germline V lookup: CDR1 MNHEY, CDR2 SMNVEV (reference sequence). The CDR3 runs 15 residues. The trim removed 2 bases at V and 10 bases at J, leaving 8 bases unmatched.

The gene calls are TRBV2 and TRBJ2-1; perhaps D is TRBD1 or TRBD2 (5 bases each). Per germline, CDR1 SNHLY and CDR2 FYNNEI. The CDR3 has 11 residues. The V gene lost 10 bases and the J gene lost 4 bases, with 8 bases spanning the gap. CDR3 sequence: CATREYNEQFF. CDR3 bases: TGTGCCACCAGGGAGTACAATGAGCAGTTCTTC.

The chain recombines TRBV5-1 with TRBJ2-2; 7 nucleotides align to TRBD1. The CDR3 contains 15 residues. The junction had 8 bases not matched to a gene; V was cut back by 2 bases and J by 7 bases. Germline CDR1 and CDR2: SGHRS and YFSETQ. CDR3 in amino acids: CASSFPGQRSGELFF. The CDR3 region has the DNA TGCGCCAGCAGCTTCCCGGGACAGCGGAGCGGGGAGCTGTTTTTT.

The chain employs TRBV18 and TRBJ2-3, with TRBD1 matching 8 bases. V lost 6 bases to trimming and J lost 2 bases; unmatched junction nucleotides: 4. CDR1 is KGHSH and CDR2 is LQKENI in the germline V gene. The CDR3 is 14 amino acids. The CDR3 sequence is CASSQTGATDTQYF. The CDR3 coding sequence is TGTGCCAGCTCGCAGACAGGGGCCACAGATACGCAGTATTTT. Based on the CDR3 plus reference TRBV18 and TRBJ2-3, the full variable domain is NAGVMQNPRHLVRRRGQEARLRCSPMKGHSHVYWYRQLPEEGLKFMVYLQKENIIDESGMPKERFSAEFPKEGPSILRIQQVVRGDSAAYFCASSQTGATDTQYFGPGTRLTVL.

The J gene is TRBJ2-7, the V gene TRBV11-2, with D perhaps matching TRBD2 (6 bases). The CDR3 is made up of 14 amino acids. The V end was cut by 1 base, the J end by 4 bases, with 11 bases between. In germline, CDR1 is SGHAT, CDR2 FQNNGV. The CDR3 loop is CASSLGGTAYEQYF. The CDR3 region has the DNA TGTGCCAGCAGCTTAGGCGGGACGGCTTACGAGCAGTACTTC.

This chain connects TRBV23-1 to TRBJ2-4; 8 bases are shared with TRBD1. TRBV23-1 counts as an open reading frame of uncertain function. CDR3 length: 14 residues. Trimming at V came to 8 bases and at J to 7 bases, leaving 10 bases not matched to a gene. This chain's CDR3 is CASGSGQGPNIQYF. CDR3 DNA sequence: TGCGCCAGCGGATCCGGACAGGGACCGAACATTCAGTACTTC.

CDR3 in DNA: TGTGCCAGCAGCCCACGAGGGACAGAAGCCTACGAGCAGTACTTC. Protein sequence: CASSPRGTEAYEQYF. This chain uses TRBV11-3 with TRBJ2-7; 7 nucleotides line up with TRBD1. The V gene's germline CDR1 is SGHNT and CDR2 YENEEA. V lost 5 bases to trimming and J lost 2 bases; unmatched junction nucleotides: 9. The CDR3 has 15 amino acids.

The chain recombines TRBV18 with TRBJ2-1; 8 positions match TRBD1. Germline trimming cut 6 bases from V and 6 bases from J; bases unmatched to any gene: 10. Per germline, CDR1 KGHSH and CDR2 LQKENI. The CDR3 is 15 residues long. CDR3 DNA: TGTGCCAGCTCCCCAAGGACAGGGCCGATCAATGAGCAGTTCTTC. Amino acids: CASSPRTGPINEQFF.

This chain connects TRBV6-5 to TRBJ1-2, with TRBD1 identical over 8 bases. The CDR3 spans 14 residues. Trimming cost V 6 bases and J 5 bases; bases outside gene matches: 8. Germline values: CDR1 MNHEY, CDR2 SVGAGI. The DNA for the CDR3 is TGTGCCAGCAGCCGCGGGACAGGCGCTTATGGCTACACCTTC. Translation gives CASSRGTGAYGYTF.